This T cell receptor beta chain emerged from a study of blood T cell repertoires in COVID-19. V gave up 3 bases and J gave up 5 bases; unmatched junction bases: 17. Per the germline V gene, CDR1 is KGHSH and CDR2 is LQKENI. The CDR3 runs 19 residues. Profiled with immunoSEQ multiplex PCR; TCRdb holds only in-frame clones, not every one. This table holds under 200,000 clones, roughly 90% found once. The sequence was collected from a woman between 18 and 29 years old who had recovered from COVID-19. The J gene is TRBJ2-7, the V gene TRBV18; 12 nucleotides agree with TRBD2. Material for sequencing was PBMCs or T cells enriched from blood (not recorded which). The chain's CDR3 is CASSPLGGTPGLAGHEQYF. CDR3 bases: TGTGCCAGCTCACCCCTAGGCGGGACACCGGGACTAGCGGGCCACGAGCAGTACTTC.